This entry concerns a single T cell receptor beta chain. Germline values: CDR1 MNHNS, CDR2 SASEGT. V shed 2 bases, J shed 8 bases, and the junction held 7 bases outside the gene matches. This CDR3 has 14 amino acids. TCRdb re-called the RT-PCR reads through MiXCR, storing one row per CDR3 protein. The sample has 550,000 to 750,000 distinct CDR3 sequences, 12% to 15% seen once. The source material was memory CD4+ T cells from blood. The clonotype was recovered from a female donor in good health, serving as a healthy control. The chain has TRBV6-1 and TRBJ1-2, with 8 bases aligning to TRBD1. This chain's CDR3 is CASSERGQGVGYTF. CDR3 sequence (DNA): TGTGCCAGCAGTGAACGCGGACAGGGTGTCGGCTACACCTTC.